These 17 T cell receptor beta chains were sequenced from one sample in a study of shared clonotypes between healthy human individuals. The method was immunoSEQ multiplex PCR; TCRdb's version includes in-frame clones alone and lacks a portion of them. Seen here are 150,000 to 200,000 clones, about 93% observed once, and the top ten hold approximately 0.07%. The sample consisted of naive CD4+ T cells sorted from blood. Subset reported: CD45RA+ positively selected. The receptor set was obtained from a woman aged 25 to 39 in good health.

V is TRBV2 and J is TRBJ2-7; D gene unclear. Trimming took 5 bases from V and 4 from J, leaving 6 bases between them. This CDR3 contains 11 residues. The germline V gene encodes CDR1 SNHLY and CDR2 FYNNEI. CDR3: CASSSKYEQYF. The DNA for the CDR3 is TGTGCCAGCAGTTCTAAATACGAGCAGTACTTC.

The rearrangement uses TRBV11-2 and TRBJ1-6; possibly TRBD1 for D (5 bases). Germline CDR1 reads SGHAT; CDR2 reads FQNNGV. Trimming pared 1 base from V and 8 bases from J, leaving 15 bases between. This CDR3 contains 16 residues. CDR3 region: CASSLVAGPTDSPLHF. The CDR3, as DNA: TGTGCCAGCAGCTTAGTGGCAGGGCCGACGGATTCACCCCTCCACTTT.

This clone was detected only once. The chain recombines TRBV5-6 with TRBJ2-7; D is perhaps TRBD1 (6 bases). Germline V gene lookup returns CDR1 SGHDT and CDR2 YYEEEE. The CDR3 consists of 14 residues. V lost 5 bases and J 0 bases, leaving 12 bases between the germline ends. CDR3 protein: CASRKTGYSYEQYF. CDR3 DNA sequence: TGTGCCAGCAGAAAGACAGGATACTCCTACGAGCAGTACTTC.

The J gene is TRBJ2-7, the V gene TRBV7-9; the D call may be TRBD1 or TRBD2 (6 bases each). The germline V gene has CDR1 SEHNR and CDR2 FQNEAQ (reference sequence). Trimming left V 5 bases short and J 4 bases short, with 21 bases between. The CDR3 extends over 16 amino acids. DNA for the CDR3: TGTGCCAGCAGCGAGGTCGGGGGCAGGGATGGTTACGAGCAGTACTTC. Translating gives CASSEVGGRDGYEQYF.

The V gene is TRBV18, the J gene TRBJ2-7; 10 bases map to TRBD2. After removal of 2 bases from V and 5 bases from J, the junction contained 3 bases not matched to a gene. The CDR3 extends over 14 amino acids. Germline V gives CDR1 KGHSH, CDR2 LQKENI. The CDR3 nucleotides are TGTGCCAGCTCACCAGGGCTAGCGGGAGACGAGCAGTACTTC. Translated, it gives CASSPGLAGDEQYF.

This chain links TRBV4-3 with TRBJ2-5; D call uncertain. The germline V and J ends were trimmed by 0 bases and 5 bases, with 16 bases remaining between them. The germline gives CDR1 LGHNA, CDR2 YSLEER. This CDR3 contains 16 residues. CDR3 DNA sequence: TGCGCCAGCAGCCAAGATCGGGCTAGGACCCTGGAGACCCAGTACTTC. Protein product: CASSQDRARTLETQYF.

The chain is built from TRBV9 and TRBJ2-3, with D hard to call. Germline V gene sequence: CDR1 SGDLS, CDR2 YYNGEE. V was cut by 0 bases and J by 7 bases, with 9 bases left in between. The CDR3 sequence is 13 residues long. This chain's CDR3 is CASSVEGGYTQYF. CDR3 coding DNA: TGTGCCAGCAGCGTAGAGGGCGGTTATACGCAGTATTTT.

This chain links TRBV9 with TRBJ1-1, with TRBD1 identical over 8 bases. Unmatched junction bases numbered 4, after V lost 5 bases and J lost 4 bases. The length of the CDR3 is 13 residues. Germline values: CDR1 SGDLS, CDR2 YYNGEE. This CDR3 reads CASSSTGGTEAFF. The CDR3 region has the DNA TGTGCCAGCAGTTCCACAGGGGGCACTGAAGCTTTCTTT.

This clone was detected once. V and J are TRBV19 and TRBJ2-1; TRBD2 might be the D (6 bases). This CDR3 spans 16 amino acids. V was cut by 6 bases and J by 2 bases, with 17 bases left in between. CDR1 is LNHDA and CDR2 is SQIVND in the germline V gene (reference sequence). The CDR3 DNA follows: TGTGCCAGTAGCCCGGACCCCTTAGCGGCCTACAATGAGCAGTTCTTC. As protein: CASSPDPLAAYNEQFF.

This clone appeared a single time. The rearrangement joins TRBV5-1 to TRBJ1-3; D is uncertain. Between the trimmed V and J ends, which lost 1 base and 0 bases, there was a span of 5 bases. The CDR3 spans 14 residues. Germline V gene data show CDR1 as SGHRS and CDR2 as YFSETQ. CDR3 bases: TGCGCCAGCAGCTTGACGGCCTCTGGAAACACCATATATTTT. Translation gives CASSLTASGNTIYF.

This rearrangement joins TRBV19 to TRBJ1-4; D gene unclear. The CDR3 sequence is 14 residues long. Between the trimmed V and J ends, which lost 3 bases and 4 bases, there was a span of 9 bases. Germline V gene lookup returns CDR1 LNHDA and CDR2 SQIVND (reference sequence). CDR3 in amino acids: CASSIGPVNEKLFF. CDR3 sequence (DNA): TGTGCCAGTAGTATCGGACCGGTTAATGAAAAACTGTTTTTT.

The chain employs TRBV28 and TRBJ2-1, with a tentative D call TRBD1 (6 bases). V lost 8 bases to trimming and J lost 0 bases, with 17 bases between them. In germline, CDR1 is MDHEN, CDR2 SYDVKM. The length of the CDR3 is 16 residues. The CDR3 sequence: CASGGWGPYSYNEQFF. CDR3 in DNA: TGTGCCAGCGGGGGATGGGGGCCGTACTCCTACAATGAGCAGTTCTTC.

The V and J genes are TRBV18 and TRBJ2-2; D is unclear. The germline V gene encodes CDR1 KGHSH and CDR2 LQKENI. V lost 3 bases and J lost 4, with 6 bases in between. This CDR3 has 13 amino acids. The CDR3 region is CASSPPSTGELFF. CDR3 sequence (DNA): TGTGCCAGCTCACCCCCGAGCACCGGGGAGCTGTTTTTT.

The gene calls are TRBV19 and TRBJ2-7; 12 bases line up with TRBD2. The CDR3 sequence is 21 residues long. The trim removed 3 bases at V and 0 bases at J, leaving 18 bases unmatched. Germline CDR1 LNHDA, CDR2 SQIVND (reference sequence). The CDR3 sequence is CASSIPSTSGRCQIFSYEQYF. CDR3 in DNA: TGTGCCAGTAGTATCCCTTCTACTAGCGGGAGGTGCCAAATCTTCTCCTACGAGCAGTACTTC.

The J gene is TRBJ2-7, the V gene TRBV11-2; D possibly uses TRBD1 or TRBD2 (5 bases each). Germline-derived CDR1 and CDR2 are SGHAT and FQNNGV. This CDR3 is 16 amino acids long. With 4 bases removed from V and 0 bases from J, the gap between germline ends came to 16 bases. CDR3 in amino acids: CASSSGRGAHSYEQYF. The CDR3 nucleotides are TGTGCCAGCAGCTCCGGTAGAGGGGCCCACTCCTACGAGCAGTACTTC.

The chain is built from TRBV28 and TRBJ2-1, with TRBD2 matching over 8 bases. Germline-derived CDR1 and CDR2 are MDHEN and SYDVKM. The CDR3 is made up of 15 amino acids. Trimming took 5 bases from V and 4 from J; bases not matched to a gene: 7. CDR3 region: CASSPGGPFYNEQFF. In DNA, the CDR3 is TGTGCCAGCAGTCCGGGAGGGCCATTTTACAATGAGCAGTTCTTC.

This clone was found once. The J gene is TRBJ1-2, the V gene TRBV9; 8 positions agree with TRBD1. Germline trimming cut 6 bases from V and 0 bases from J; bases unmatched to any gene: 10. The CDR3 is 16 residues long. In germline, CDR1 is SGDLS, CDR2 YYNGEE. In nucleotides, the CDR3 is TGTGCCAGCAACAGGGGGTTGACAGTTTCTAACTATGGCTACACCTTC. Its translation is CASNRGLTVSNYGYTF.